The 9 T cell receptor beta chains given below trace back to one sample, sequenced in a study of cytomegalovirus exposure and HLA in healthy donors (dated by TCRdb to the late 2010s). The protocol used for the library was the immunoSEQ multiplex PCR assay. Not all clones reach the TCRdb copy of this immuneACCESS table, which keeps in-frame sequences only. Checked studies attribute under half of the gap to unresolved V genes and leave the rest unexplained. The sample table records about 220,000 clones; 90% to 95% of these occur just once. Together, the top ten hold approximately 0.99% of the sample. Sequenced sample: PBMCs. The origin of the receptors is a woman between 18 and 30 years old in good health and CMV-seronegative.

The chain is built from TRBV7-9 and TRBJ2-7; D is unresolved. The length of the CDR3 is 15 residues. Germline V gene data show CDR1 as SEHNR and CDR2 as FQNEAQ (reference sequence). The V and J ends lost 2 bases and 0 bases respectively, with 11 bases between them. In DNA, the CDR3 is TGTGCCAGCAGCTTATATGTGGCGGCCTCCTACGAGCAGTACTTC. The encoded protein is CASSLYVAASYEQYF.

The CDR3: CASKEARVEQFF. The CDR3 DNA follows: TGTGCCAGCAAAGAAGCCAGGGTTGAGCAGTTCTTC. The chain joins TRBV13 to TRBJ2-1; tentatively, D is TRBD1 (5 bases). V was trimmed by 7 bases and J by 9 bases, leaving 13 bases between them. The germline gives CDR1 PRHDT, CDR2 FYEKMQ (reference sequence). The CDR3 consists of 12 residues.

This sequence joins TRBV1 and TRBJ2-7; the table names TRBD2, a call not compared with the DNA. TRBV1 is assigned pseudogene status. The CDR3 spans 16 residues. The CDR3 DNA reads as TGCACCAGCAGCCAAGAAGGAGGACTAGCGGACTACGAGCAGTACTTC. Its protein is CTSSQEGGLADYEQYF.

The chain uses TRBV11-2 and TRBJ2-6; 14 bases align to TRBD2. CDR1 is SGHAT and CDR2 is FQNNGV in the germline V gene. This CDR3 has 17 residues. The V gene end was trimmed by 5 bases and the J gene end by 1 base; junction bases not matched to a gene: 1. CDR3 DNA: TGTGCCAGCAGCCGGACTAGCGGGAGGTCTGGGGCCAACGTCCTGACTTTC. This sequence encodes CASSRTSGRSGANVLTF.

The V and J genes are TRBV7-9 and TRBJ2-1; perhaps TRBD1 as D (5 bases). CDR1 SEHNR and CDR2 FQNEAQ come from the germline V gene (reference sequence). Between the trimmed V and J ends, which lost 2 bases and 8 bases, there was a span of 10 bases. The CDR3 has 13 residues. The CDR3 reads CASSLKGFDEQFF. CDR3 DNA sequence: TGTGCCAGCAGCTTAAAGGGGTTCGATGAGCAGTTCTTC.

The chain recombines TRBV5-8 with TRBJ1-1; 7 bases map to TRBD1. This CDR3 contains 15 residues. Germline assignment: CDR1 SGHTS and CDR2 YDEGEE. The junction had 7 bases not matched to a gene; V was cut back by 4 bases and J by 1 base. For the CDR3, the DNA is TGTGCCAGCAGCCTTAAGGACAGGCAGAACACTGAAGCTTTCTTT. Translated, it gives CASSLKDRQNTEAFF.

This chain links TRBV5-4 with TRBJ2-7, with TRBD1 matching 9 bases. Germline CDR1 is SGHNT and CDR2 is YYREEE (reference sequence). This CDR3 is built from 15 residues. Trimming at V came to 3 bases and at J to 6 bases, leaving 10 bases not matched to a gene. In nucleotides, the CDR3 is TGTGCCAGCAGCTCCCCTGGTCGGGACAGGGTCGAGCAGTACTTC. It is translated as CASSSPGRDRVEQYF.

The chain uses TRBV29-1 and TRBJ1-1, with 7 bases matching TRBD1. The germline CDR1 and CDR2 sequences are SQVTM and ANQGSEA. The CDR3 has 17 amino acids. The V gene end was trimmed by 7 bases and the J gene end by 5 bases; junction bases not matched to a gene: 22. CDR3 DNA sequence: TGCAGCGCTTTATACTTCCCGGGACAGCCTGGATGGACTGAAGCTTTCTTT. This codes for CSALYFPGQPGWTEAFF.

This CDR3 reads CASSLSGVTTEAFF. CDR3 DNA sequence: TGCGCCAGCAGCTTATCGGGGGTAACCACTGAAGCTTTCTTT. V is TRBV5-1 and J is TRBJ1-1; a weak D match, TRBD1 (5 bases). In germline, CDR1 is SGHRS, CDR2 YFSETQ. Trimming took off 2 bases at V and 4 bases at J, with 12 bases between the two ends. This CDR3 is built from 14 residues. The complete variable domain, with remaining parts taken from reference TRBV5-1 and TRBJ1-1, reads KAGVTQTPRYLIKTRGQQVTLSCSPISGHRSVSWYQQTPGQGLQFLFEYFSETQRNKGNFPGRFSGRQFSNSRSEMNVSTLELGDSALYLCASSLSGVTTEAFFGQGTRLTVV.